The rows below give T cell receptor beta chains drawn from one sample of a study of blood T cell repertoires in COVID-19. This table comes from immunoSEQ multiplex PCR, and its TCRdb copy is limited to in-frame clones, with some not included. The sample holds just under 350,000 clones; 88% are singletons and the top ten take about 7%. The sequenced material came from peripheral blood. These receptors originate from a woman aged 70-85 years with COVID-19, enrolled during active disease. The CDR3 runs from the conserved cysteine through the conserved F or W. Fields, in order: clone size, D gene, V gene, J gene, CDR3 DNA, CDR3 protein. A D gene is named only where the DNA matches it firmly. Only some rows state a clone size, as once, few, many or a class for expanded clones.

abundance: once
d_gene: TRBD2
v_gene: TRBV10-1
j_gene: TRBJ2-5
CDR3nt: TGCGCCAGCAGTCCTGGGGGGACTAGCGGGGTAGAGACCCAGTACTTC
CDR3aa: CASSPGGTSGVETQYF

abundance: -
d_gene: TRBD1
v_gene: TRBV5-1
j_gene: TRBJ1-2
CDR3nt: TGCGCCAGCAGCTTGGCGGCCACAGGGGGGGATGGCTACACCTTC
CDR3aa: CASSLAATGGDGYTF

abundance: -
d_gene: -
v_gene: TRBV28
j_gene: TRBJ2-2
CDR3nt: TGTGCCAGCAGTCCCCCCCACGGGGGTGCCGGCGGGGAGCTGTTTTTT
CDR3aa: CASSPPHGGAGGELFF

abundance: -
d_gene: -
v_gene: TRBV27
j_gene: TRBJ1-5
CDR3nt: TGTGCCAGCAGTTTGGTAGTAGATCAGCCCCAGCATTTT
CDR3aa: CASSLVVDQPQHF

abundance: -
d_gene: TRBD2
v_gene: TRBV6-6
j_gene: TRBJ2-1
CDR3nt: TGTGCCAGCAGTTACAGGTCGGTAGCGGGGCGGAATGAGCAGTTCTTC
CDR3aa: CASSYRSVAGRNEQFF

abundance: -
d_gene: TRBD1
v_gene: TRBV19
j_gene: TRBJ1-6
CDR3nt: TGTGCCAGTAACGACAGGGGGCAAGGCACCCTCCACTTT
CDR3aa: CASNDRGQGTLHF

abundance: -
d_gene: TRBD1
v_gene: TRBV4-3
j_gene: TRBJ1-4
CDR3nt: TGCGCCAGCAGCCAAGAAGTTGAGACAGGGGGCAATGAAAAACTGTTTTTT
CDR3aa: CASSQEVETGGNEKLFF

abundance: -
d_gene: -
v_gene: TRBV6-5
j_gene: TRBJ1-6
CDR3nt: TGTGCCAGCAGTAACTCAGGGGAAGTTCTTAATTCACCCCTCCACTTT
CDR3aa: CASSNSGEVLNSPLHF

abundance: -
d_gene: -
v_gene: TRBV19
j_gene: TRBJ1-1
CDR3nt: TGTGCCAGTAGTCCTTGGACAGCGAACACTGAAGCTTTCTTT
CDR3aa: CASSPWTANTEAFF

abundance: -
d_gene: -
v_gene: TRBV19
j_gene: TRBJ1-2
CDR3nt: TGTGCCAGTTCTCAAGCGATCGGGGGCTACACCTTC
CDR3aa: CASSQAIGGYTF

abundance: -
d_gene: -
v_gene: TRBV5-1
j_gene: TRBJ2-2
CDR3nt: TGCGCCAGCACTTCGGCGAACACCGGGGAGCTGTTTTTT
CDR3aa: CASTSANTGELFF

abundance: -
d_gene: -
v_gene: TRBV5-1
j_gene: TRBJ1-1
CDR3nt: TGCGCCAGCAGCTTGGTTACAGGTGACACTGAAGCTTTCTTT
CDR3aa: CASSLVTGDTEAFF

abundance: -
d_gene: TRBD2
v_gene: TRBV2
j_gene: TRBJ2-3
CDR3nt: TGTGCCACCCGGACTAGCGGGGGGGCATTAGATACGCAGTATTTT
CDR3aa: CATRTSGGALDTQYF

abundance: -
d_gene: TRBD2
v_gene: TRBV2
j_gene: TRBJ2-3
CDR3nt: TGTGCCAGCAGTGTCAGCGGGGGGGCAGATACGCAGTATTTT
CDR3aa: CASSVSGGADTQYF

abundance: -
d_gene: TRBD1
v_gene: TRBV4-1
j_gene: TRBJ1-2
CDR3nt: TGCGCCAGCAGCCACCAAGGACAGGGACCTTATGGCTACACCTTC
CDR3aa: CASSHQGQGPYGYTF

abundance: -
d_gene: -
v_gene: TRBV4-3
j_gene: TRBJ2-1
CDR3nt: TGCGCCAGCAGCCAAGATGACGGCGGGGGCGGGCAAGAGCAGTTCTTC
CDR3aa: CASSQDDGGGGQEQFF

abundance: -
d_gene: -
v_gene: TRBV5-4
j_gene: TRBJ1-1
CDR3nt: TGTGCCAGCAGCTATGACAGGAACACTGAAGCTTTCTTT
CDR3aa: CASSYDRNTEAFF

abundance: -
d_gene: TRBD2
v_gene: TRBV6-4
j_gene: TRBJ2-3
CDR3nt: TGTGCCAGCAGTGAATCCGGGGGGAGCACAGATACGCAGTATTTT
CDR3aa: CASSESGGSTDTQYF

abundance: -
d_gene: TRBD1
v_gene: TRBV18
j_gene: TRBJ1-1
CDR3nt: TGTGCCAGCTCACAAAGGGGGCGCGTGCCGGACACTGAAGCTTTCTTT
CDR3aa: CASSQRGRVPDTEAFF

abundance: -
d_gene: -
v_gene: TRBV6-6
j_gene: TRBJ2-1
CDR3nt: TGTGCCAGCAGAGAGGGTTCCAAGGGGGTGTTCTTC
CDR3aa: CASREGSKGVFF

abundance: -
d_gene: TRBD2
v_gene: TRBV7-9
j_gene: TRBJ2-1
CDR3nt: TGTGCCAGCAGTAAACTAGCGGTTGAGCAGTTCTTC
CDR3aa: CASSKLAVEQFF

abundance: -
d_gene: TRBD2
v_gene: TRBV5-1
j_gene: TRBJ2-7
CDR3nt: TGCGCCAGCAGCTTGGACGGGGGGTCCTACGAGCAGTACTTC
CDR3aa: CASSLDGGSYEQYF

abundance: -
d_gene: TRBD1
v_gene: TRBV27
j_gene: TRBJ2-5
CDR3nt: TGTGCCAGCAGTTTAGAGGGACAGGTACAAGAGACCCAGTACTTC
CDR3aa: CASSLEGQVQETQYF

abundance: -
d_gene: TRBD1
v_gene: TRBV24-1
j_gene: TRBJ1-2
CDR3nt: TGTGCCACCAGCGACTCCCGGACAGGGGCGGGCTATGGCTACACCTTC
CDR3aa: CATSDSRTGAGYGYTF

abundance: -
d_gene: -
v_gene: TRBV28
j_gene: TRBJ1-6
CDR3nt: TGTGCCAGCAGTTTAACGGGGGTCTATAATTCACCCCTCCACTTT
CDR3aa: CASSLTGVYNSPLHF

abundance: -
d_gene: TRBD2
v_gene: TRBV5-1
j_gene: TRBJ2-1
CDR3nt: TGCGCCAGCAGCCACTCCGGGACTACCAATGAGCAGTTCTTC
CDR3aa: CASSHSGTTNEQFF

abundance: once
d_gene: TRBD1
v_gene: TRBV9
j_gene: TRBJ1-3
CDR3nt: TGTGCCAGCAGCCGGGACAGGGGCTTAGGCTCTGGAAACACCATATATTTT
CDR3aa: CASSRDRGLGSGNTIYF

abundance: -
d_gene: -
v_gene: TRBV24-1
j_gene: TRBJ1-2
CDR3nt: TGTGCCACCAGTGATTACGACAGGTTCTATGGCTACACCTTC
CDR3aa: CATSDYDRFYGYTF

abundance: -
d_gene: TRBD2
v_gene: TRBV6-5
j_gene: TRBJ2-3
CDR3nt: TGTGCCAGCAGTTATCGGGGACTAGCAACAGATACGCAGTATTTT
CDR3aa: CASSYRGLATDTQYF

abundance: -
d_gene: TRBD1
v_gene: TRBV4-3
j_gene: TRBJ1-1
CDR3nt: TGCGCCAGCAGCCAAGACGGCGGGACAGGGAGGTTGGGCACTGAAGCTTTCTTT
CDR3aa: CASSQDGGTGRLGTEAFF

abundance: -
d_gene: -
v_gene: TRBV5-8
j_gene: TRBJ1-3
CDR3nt: TGTGCCAGCAGCCCGGACAGTTTTGGAAACACCATATATTTT
CDR3aa: CASSPDSFGNTIYF

abundance: -
d_gene: TRBD1
v_gene: TRBV27
j_gene: TRBJ1-1
CDR3nt: TGTGCCAGCAGTCTGGGACAGGGGACCACTGAAGCTTTCTTT
CDR3aa: CASSLGQGTTEAFF

abundance: few
d_gene: TRBD1
v_gene: TRBV5-5
j_gene: TRBJ2-7
CDR3nt: TGTGCCAGCAGCTTGAGGGGGACAGACTACGAGCAGTACTTC
CDR3aa: CASSLRGTDYEQYF

abundance: -
d_gene: -
v_gene: TRBV6-1
j_gene: TRBJ1-1
CDR3nt: TGTGCCTCTACCCAGGGGAGGAACACTGAAGCTTTCTTT
CDR3aa: CASTQGRNTEAFF

abundance: -
d_gene: TRBD1
v_gene: TRBV2
j_gene: TRBJ2-7
CDR3nt: TGTGCCAGCAGTAGGGACAGGGGATACGAGCAGTACTTC
CDR3aa: CASSRDRGYEQYF

abundance: -
d_gene: -
v_gene: TRBV19
j_gene: TRBJ1-5
CDR3nt: TGTGCCAGTAGTATAGTGGCGGGTGCGGGTCAGCCCCAGCATTTT
CDR3aa: CASSIVAGAGQPQHF